This T cell receptor (beta chain) was recovered during a study of T cell changes during pregnancy in multiple sclerosis. The CDR3 runs to 14 residues. Germline values: CDR1 SGHNT, CDR2 YYREEE (reference sequence). After removal of 0 bases from V and 8 bases from J, the junction contained 4 bases not matched to a gene. Some clones are missing from TCRdb's copy, which holds only in-frame ones; the method was immunoSEQ multiplex PCR. This table has tens of thousands of clones, around 90% appearing once. The sequencing here drew on CD4+ T cells from peripheral blood mononuclear cells, taken in the second trimester of pregnancy. The rearrangement joins TRBV5-4 to TRBJ1-4, with 7 positions matching TRBD1. The source of this sequence is a female donor in good health, enrolled as a control in a pregnancy study. CDR3 loop: CASSLEPGQEKLFF. For the CDR3, the DNA is TGTGCCAGCAGCTTGGAGCCGGGACAGGAAAAACTGTTTTTT.